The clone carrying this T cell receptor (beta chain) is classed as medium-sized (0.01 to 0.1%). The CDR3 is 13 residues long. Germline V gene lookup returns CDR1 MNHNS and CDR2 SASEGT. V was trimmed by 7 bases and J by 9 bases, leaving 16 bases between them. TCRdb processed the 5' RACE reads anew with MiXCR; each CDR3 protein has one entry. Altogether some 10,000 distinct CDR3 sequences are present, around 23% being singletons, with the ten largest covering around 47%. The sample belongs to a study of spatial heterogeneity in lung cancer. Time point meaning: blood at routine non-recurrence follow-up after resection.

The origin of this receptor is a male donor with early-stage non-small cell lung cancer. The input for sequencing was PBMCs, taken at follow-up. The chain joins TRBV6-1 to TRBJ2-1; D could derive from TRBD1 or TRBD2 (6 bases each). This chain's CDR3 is CASIGGYLGEQFF. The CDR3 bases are TGTGCCAGCATAGGGGGGTATTTGGGTGAGCAGTTCTTC.